The T cell receptor beta chain under discussion was sequenced for a study of a mutant IDH1 vaccine in newly diagnosed glioma. Study details: Once 4-6 weeks had passed after radiotherapy alone, vaccination started, or it started with temozolomide cycles.

The time point denotes: week 5, during vaccination. The vaccine gave 300 ug of a 20-mer mutant IDH1 peptide subcutaneously per dose. This CDR3 spans 12 amino acids. Trimming stripped 6 bases from V and 6 bases from J, with 11 bases between. Germline CDR1 and CDR2: SQVTM and ANQGSEA. Findings of the study overall: Researchers report vaccine-induced immune responses in approximately 95% of patients.

Sequencing used immunoSEQ multiplex PCR; TCRdb keeps in-frame clones, though not all of them. The data show 50,000 to 60,000 clones, more than 70% seen once. About this clone: Its specificity is not known.

The specimen was PBMCs, collected from a glioma patient whose treatment included an IDH1 peptide vaccine. The clonotype comes from a man aged 50 or older with glioma. The chain is built from TRBV29-1 and TRBJ1-4; D call uncertain. The CDR3 coding sequence is TGCAGCGTCCCAGGAGGAGATGAAAAACTGTTTTTT. This translates into CSVPGGDEKLFF. The full variable domain, with the rest looked up from reference TRBV29-1 and TRBJ1-4, is SAVISQKPSRDICQRGTSLTIQCQVDSQVTMMFWYRQQPGQSLTLIATANQGSEATYESGFVIDKFPISRPNLTFSTLTVSNMSPEDSSIYLCSVPGGDEKLFFGSGTQLSVL.